This T cell receptor beta chain emerged from a study of blood T cell repertoires in COVID-19 (dated by TCRdb to the early 2020s). About the investigation overall: The collaborator samples originated in the United States, Italy and Spain and spanned the acute and convalescent phases of COVID-19. The prospective study material was composed of cDNA or gDNA derived from T cells, B-cell-depleted T cells, or PBMCs. Subjects who had been exposed to COVID-19, were actively infected with it, or had recovered from it provided the deeply sampled blood TCRbeta repertoires that made up the dataset. The repertoires were released in a freely available public database intended as a resource for research on the immune response to SARS-CoV-2. Samples came from the ongoing ImmuneRACE study (first 160 participants) plus 1,254 subjects from 6 global collaborators. A de-identified subject ID, COVID-19 status, age in years and sex were almost always included in the sample metadata. Where HLA class I and class II types were available, the types were taken from metadata supplied by the sample provider, not from assay-based typing. Summary of the overall study and its limitations: How much clinical and demographic metadata was included differed by source and by participant, and the metadata was provided uncurated.

The CDR3 covers 16 residues, taking in both the cysteine and the phenylalanine. Only the CDR3 portion is preserved as DNA: 48 bases, with reading frame beginning at the first base. CDR1 and CDR2 (LNHNV, YYDKDF) derive from the germline V gene (reference sequence). V is pared back by 5 bases and J by 2 bases, with 18 bases lying between the germline termini. A remark on this clone: The antigen this receptor binds is unknown. One base away there is no much larger clone; base qualities are not given.

TCRbeta CDR3 regions were amplified from genomic DNA by means of the immunoSEQ Assay, a bias-controlled multiplex PCR. Turning to the authors' computational methods: Nucleated cell counts per sample were estimated from amplification of reference gene primers within the assay. Sequence reads were collapsed and filtered to measure the absolute abundance of every unique TCRbeta CDR3 rearrangement. Productive Simpson clonality was computed per sample as the square root of Simpson's diversity index over productive rearrangements. This is the immuneACCESS table as TCRdb keeps it, with only in-frame sequences that have V and J called. A part of the clones is gone; compared with another copy, unresolved V genes explain less than half, and the rest is unexplained. The V and J calls and the clone size are those of that table, but D and trimming were determined from the DNA. This sample has more than 60,000 clones in its table, and roughly 86% of those were observed once. 8.5% to 12% of the sample goes to the ten largest clones.

The collaborating institutions used their own protocols to collect whole blood in K2EDTA tubes. For TCRbeta analysis, collaborator samples were shipped as frozen whole blood, as isolated PBMCs, or as DNA extracted from either sample type. The TCR was taken from a man between 60 and 70 years old with acute or convalescent COVID-19. Sequencing input: peripheral blood. The chain uses TRBV15 and TRBJ1-1; the D gene is unclear. Read as DNA, the sequence is TGTGCCACCAGCCGGGGAAGCGCCGCACATAACACTGAAGCTTTCTTT. Its translation reads: CATSRGSAAHNTEAFF.